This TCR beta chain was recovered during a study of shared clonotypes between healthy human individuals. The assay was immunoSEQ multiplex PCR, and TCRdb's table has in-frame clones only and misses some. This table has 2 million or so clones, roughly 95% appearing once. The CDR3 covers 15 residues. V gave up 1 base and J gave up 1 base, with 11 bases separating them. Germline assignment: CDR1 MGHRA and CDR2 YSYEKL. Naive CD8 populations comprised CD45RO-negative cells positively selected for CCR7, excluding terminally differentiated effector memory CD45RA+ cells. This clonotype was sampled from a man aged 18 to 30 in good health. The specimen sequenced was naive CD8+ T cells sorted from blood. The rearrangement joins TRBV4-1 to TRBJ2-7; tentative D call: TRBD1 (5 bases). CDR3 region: CASSQGTGISYEQYF. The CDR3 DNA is TGCGCCAGCAGCCAAGGAACAGGAATTTCCTACGAGCAGTACTTC.